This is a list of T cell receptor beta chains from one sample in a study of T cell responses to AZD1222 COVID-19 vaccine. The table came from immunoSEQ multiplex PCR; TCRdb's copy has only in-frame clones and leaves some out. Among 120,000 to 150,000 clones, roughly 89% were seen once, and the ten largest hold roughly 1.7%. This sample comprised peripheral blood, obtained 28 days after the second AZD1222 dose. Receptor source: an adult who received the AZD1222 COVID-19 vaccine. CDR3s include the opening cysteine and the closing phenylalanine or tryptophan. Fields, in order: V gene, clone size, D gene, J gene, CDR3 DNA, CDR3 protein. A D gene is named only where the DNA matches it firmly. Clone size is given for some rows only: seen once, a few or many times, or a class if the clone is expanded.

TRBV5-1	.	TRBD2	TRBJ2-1	TGCGCCAGCAGCTCCACTGGGGGGGATAGCAATGAGCAGTTCTTC	CASSSTGGDSNEQFF
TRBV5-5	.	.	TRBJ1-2	TGTGCCAGCAGCTTGGGTTGGGGGGCTCCACACTATGGCTACACCTTC	CASSLGWGAPHYGYTF
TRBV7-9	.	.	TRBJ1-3	TGTGCCAGCCTTCCCGGCGACAGGACGCTCTCTGGAAACACCATATATTTT	CASLPGDRTLSGNTIYF
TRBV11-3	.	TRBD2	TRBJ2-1	TGTGCCAGCAGCTTAGATTGGCTAGCGGGAGGCCCCAAGCAGTTCTTC	CASSLDWLAGGPKQFF
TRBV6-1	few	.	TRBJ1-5	TGTGCCAGCAGTGAAATGAGCGGGGCCAAGTACCAGCCCCAGCATTTT	CASSEMSGAKYQPQHF
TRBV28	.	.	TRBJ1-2	TGTGCCAGCAGCCGATCCTCCGGCTACACCTTC	CASSRSSGYTF
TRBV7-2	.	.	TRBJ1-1	TGTGCCAGCAGCCCCGGGGTAACTTTGAACACTGAAGCTTTCTTT	CASSPGVTLNTEAFF
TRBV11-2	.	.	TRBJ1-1	TGTGCCAGCAGGACCCCAGGGATTATTGAAGCTTTCTTT	CASRTPGIIEAFF
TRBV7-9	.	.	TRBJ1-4	TGTGCCATCGAGGGGGGTTTGGGAACCACTAATGAAAAACTGTTTTTT	CAIEGGLGTTNEKLFF
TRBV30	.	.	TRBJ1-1	TGTGCCTGGACCCCAGGGGTCCCGGCTGGGACTGAAGCTTTCTTT	CAWTPGVPAGTEAFF
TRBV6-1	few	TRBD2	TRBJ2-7	TGTGCCAGCAGTGGCGTAGCGGGAGGGCGGCTGGAATACGAGCAGTACTTC	CASSGVAGGRLEYEQYF
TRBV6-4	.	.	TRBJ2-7	TGTGCCACAACAACTGACAGGACCTACGAGCAGTACTTC	CATTTDRTYEQYF
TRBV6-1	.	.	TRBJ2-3	TGTGCCAGCGGACTTTCGGATACGCAGTATTTT	CASGLSDTQYF
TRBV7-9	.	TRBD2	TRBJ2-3	TGTGCCAGCAGCTCTACCTGGACGGGAGGGCCAGATACGCAGTATTTT	CASSSTWTGGPDTQYF
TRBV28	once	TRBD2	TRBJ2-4	TGTGCCAGCAGTCCCGGACTAGCGGGAGCTTCGAGTACGCACTTC	CASSPGLAGASSTHF
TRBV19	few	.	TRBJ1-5	TGTGCCAGTAGTCGGGAGCCCAGCGGTCAGCCCCAGCATTTT	CASSREPSGQPQHF
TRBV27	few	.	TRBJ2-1	TGTGCCAGCAGTTTTCAGGGGAGGAATGAGCAGTTCTTC	CASSFQGRNEQFF
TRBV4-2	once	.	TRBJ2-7	TGTGCCAGCAGCCAAGAGAGCGACGGTTCCTACGAGCAGTACTTC	CASSQESDGSYEQYF
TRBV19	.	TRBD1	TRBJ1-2	TGTGCCACCCGGGGGACAGGGGGCCTGCTAGACTATGGCTACACCTTC	CATRGTGGLLDYGYTF
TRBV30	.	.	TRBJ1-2	TGTGCCTGGAAAGGGGGTGGCTATGGCTACACCTTC	CAWKGGGYGYTF
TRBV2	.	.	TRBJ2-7	TGTGCCACCACGCGGGTATATTACGAGCAGTACTTC	CATTRVYYEQYF
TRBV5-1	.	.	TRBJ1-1	TGCGCCAGCAGCTCCCGAGGAGGGGTTATGAACACTGAAGCTTTCTTT	CASSSRGGVMNTEAFF
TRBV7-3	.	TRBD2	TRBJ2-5	TGTGCCAGCAGCCCCCCGGGACTAAGAGGCCAGGGCGAAGCGGGGGAAGAGACCCAGTACTTC	CASSPPGLRGQGEAGEETQYF
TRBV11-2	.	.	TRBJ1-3	TGTGCCAGCAGCTTAGTCGGAGTCTCGAACTCTGGAAACACCATATATTTT	CASSLVGVSNSGNTIYF
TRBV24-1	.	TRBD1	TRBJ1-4	TGTGCCACCAGTGGAACCGGGACAGGGGCTGAAAAACTGTTTTTT	CATSGTGTGAEKLFF
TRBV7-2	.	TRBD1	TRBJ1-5	TGTGCCAGCAGCTTAGGGGACAGGGAATATCAGCCCCAGCATTTT	CASSLGDREYQPQHF
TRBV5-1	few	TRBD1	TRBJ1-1	TGCGCCAGCAGCTTGGTAGGGGGCTTAGCGGCCCCTGAAGCTTTCTTT	CASSLVGGLAAPEAFF